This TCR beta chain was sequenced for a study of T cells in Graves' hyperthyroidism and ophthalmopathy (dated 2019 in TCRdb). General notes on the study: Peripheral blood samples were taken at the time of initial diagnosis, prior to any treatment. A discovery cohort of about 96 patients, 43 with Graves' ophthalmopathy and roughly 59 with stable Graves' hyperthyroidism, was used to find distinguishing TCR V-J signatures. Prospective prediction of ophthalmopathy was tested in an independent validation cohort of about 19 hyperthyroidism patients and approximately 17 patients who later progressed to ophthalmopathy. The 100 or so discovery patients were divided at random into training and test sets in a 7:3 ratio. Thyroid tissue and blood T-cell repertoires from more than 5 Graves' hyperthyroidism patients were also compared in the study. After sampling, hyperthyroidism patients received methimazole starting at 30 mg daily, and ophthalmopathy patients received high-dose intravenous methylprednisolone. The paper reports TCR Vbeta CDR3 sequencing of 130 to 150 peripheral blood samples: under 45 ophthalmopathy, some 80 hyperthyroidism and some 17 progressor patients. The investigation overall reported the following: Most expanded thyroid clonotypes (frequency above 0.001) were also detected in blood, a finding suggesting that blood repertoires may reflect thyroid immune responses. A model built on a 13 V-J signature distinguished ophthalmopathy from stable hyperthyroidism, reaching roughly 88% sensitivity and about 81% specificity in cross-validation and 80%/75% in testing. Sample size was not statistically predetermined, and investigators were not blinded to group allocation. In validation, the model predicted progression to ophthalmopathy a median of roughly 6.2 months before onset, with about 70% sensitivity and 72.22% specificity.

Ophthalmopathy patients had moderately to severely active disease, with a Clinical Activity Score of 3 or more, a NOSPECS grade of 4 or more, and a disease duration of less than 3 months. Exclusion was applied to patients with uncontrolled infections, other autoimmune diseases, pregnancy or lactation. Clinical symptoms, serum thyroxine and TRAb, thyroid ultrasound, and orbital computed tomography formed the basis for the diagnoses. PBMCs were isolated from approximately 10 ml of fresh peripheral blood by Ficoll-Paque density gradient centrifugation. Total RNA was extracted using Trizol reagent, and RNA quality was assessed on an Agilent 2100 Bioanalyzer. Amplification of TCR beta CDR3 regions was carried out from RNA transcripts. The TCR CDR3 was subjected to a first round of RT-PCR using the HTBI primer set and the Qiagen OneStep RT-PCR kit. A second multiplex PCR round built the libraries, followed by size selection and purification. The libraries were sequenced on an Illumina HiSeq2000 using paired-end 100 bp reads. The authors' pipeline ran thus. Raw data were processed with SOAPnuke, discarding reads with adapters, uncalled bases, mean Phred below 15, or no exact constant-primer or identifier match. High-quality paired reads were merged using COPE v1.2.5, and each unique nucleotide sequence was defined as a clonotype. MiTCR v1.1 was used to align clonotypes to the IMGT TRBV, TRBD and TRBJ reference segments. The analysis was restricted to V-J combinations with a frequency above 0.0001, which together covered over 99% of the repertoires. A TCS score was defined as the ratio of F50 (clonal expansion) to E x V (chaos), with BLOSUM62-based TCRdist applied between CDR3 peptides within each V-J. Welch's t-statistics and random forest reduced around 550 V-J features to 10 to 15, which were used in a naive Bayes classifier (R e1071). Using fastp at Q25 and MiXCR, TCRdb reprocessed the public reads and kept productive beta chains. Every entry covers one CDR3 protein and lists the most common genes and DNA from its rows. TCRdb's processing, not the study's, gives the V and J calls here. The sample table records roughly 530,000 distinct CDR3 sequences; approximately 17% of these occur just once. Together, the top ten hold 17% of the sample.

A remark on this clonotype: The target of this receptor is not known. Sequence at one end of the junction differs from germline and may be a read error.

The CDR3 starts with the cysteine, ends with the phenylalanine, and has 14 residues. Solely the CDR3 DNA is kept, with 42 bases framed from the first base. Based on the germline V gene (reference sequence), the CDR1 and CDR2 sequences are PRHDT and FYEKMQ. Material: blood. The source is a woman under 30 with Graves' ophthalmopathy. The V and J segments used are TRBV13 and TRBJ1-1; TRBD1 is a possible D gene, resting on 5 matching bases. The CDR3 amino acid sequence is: CASSPRRGEAEAFF. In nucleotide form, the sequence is TGCGCCAGCAGCCCCCGCCGAGGGGAAGCAGAAGCTTTCTTT.